This T cell receptor (beta chain) was found in a study of blood T cell repertoires in COVID-19. Study background: The samples span acute and convalescent COVID-19 from the United States, Italy and Spain. Sample material is recorded as cDNA or gDNA derived from T cells, B-cell-depleted T cells, or PBMCs.

This clone appeared a few times. Original data processing: Amplification from reference gene primers served as the basis for estimated nucleated cell counts. Produced via immunoSEQ multiplex PCR; TCRdb's table is partial and in-frame only. Clone size and V and J calls were adopted from that table, with D and trimming inferred from the DNA. Of some 40,000 clones detected, approximately 91% appear once; the ten largest clones hold 34%. Germline assignment: CDR1 MRHNA and CDR2 SNTAGT. CDR3 size: 14 residues. V dropped 5 bases and J dropped 5 bases, with 12 bases sitting between them. This sequence joins TRBV6-4 and TRBJ2-2; tentatively, D is TRBD1 (5 bases). Sequencing was carried out using peripheral blood. The receptor was derived from a man aged 65 to 85 with active COVID-19. CDR3 residues: CASSKGAETGELFF. The DNA for the CDR3 is TGTGCCAGCAGTAAAGGGGCCGAGACCGGGGAGCTGTTTTTT.